Presented here are 20 T cell receptor beta chains from one specimen sequenced in a study of blood T cell repertoires in COVID-19. Some clones are missing from TCRdb's copy, which holds only in-frame ones; the method was immunoSEQ multiplex PCR. In the table there are 35,000 to 55,000 clones, nearly 70% of which are singletons. What was sequenced was peripheral blood. The receptors were sampled from a man older than 75 with acute or convalescent COVID-19.

Worth noting for this clone: A junction end diverges from the germline sequence, so it may reflect a read error. The chain links TRBV18 to TRBJ2-3; TRBD2 agrees at 14 bases. Per the germline V gene, CDR1 is KGHSH and CDR2 is LQKENI. The length of the CDR3 is 15 residues. In DNA, the CDR3 is TGTGCCAGCTCTCCCCCGGGACTAGCGGGAGATTCGCAGTATTTT. It specifies CASSPPGLAGDSQYF.

This clone has a handful of counts. The junction departs from the called germline gene at one end, perhaps through a read error. The V gene is TRBV19, the J gene TRBJ2-5, with 8 bases lining up with TRBD2. Germline V lookup: CDR1 LNHDA, CDR2 SQIVND (reference sequence). The CDR3 loop spans 15 amino acids. The CDR3 reads CASSIDAGGQESQYF. For the CDR3, the DNA is TGTGCCAGTAGTATAGATGCGGGGGGCCAAGAGTCCCAGTACTTC.

V usage is TRBV5-1 and J usage is TRBJ2-7, with D unresolved. V was cut by 0 bases and J by 1 base, with 17 bases left in between. Germline V lookup: CDR1 SGHRS, CDR2 YFSETQ. The CDR3 consists of 17 residues. The CDR3, as DNA: TGCGCCAGCAGCTTGGACGGGTTAAGGTACGGGTCCTACGAGCAGTACTTC. This codes for CASSLDGLRYGSYEQYF.

The J gene is TRBJ2-7, the V gene TRBV5-5; no clear D. Germline V gene sequence: CDR1 SGHKS, CDR2 YYEKEE (reference sequence). The CDR3 is 15 amino acids. Trimming cost V 2 bases and J 3 bases, with 15 bases left between them. CDR3 sequence: CASSFGPSGYYEQYF. CDR3 coding DNA: TGTGCCAGCAGCTTTGGCCCGTCCGGGTACTACGAGCAGTACTTC.

V gene TRBV29-1 combines with J gene TRBJ2-1; 12 nucleotides match TRBD1. The germline CDR1 and CDR2 sequences are SQVTM and ANQGSEA. The CDR3 has 16 amino acids. V shed 3 bases and J 4 bases; nucleotides not matched to a gene: 7. CDR3 coding DNA: TGCAGCGTTGACTCCGGGGACAGGGGGCTTTACAATGAGCAGTTCTTC. This sequence encodes CSVDSGDRGLYNEQFF.

The rearrangement joins TRBV5-4 to TRBJ2-7, with TRBD2 as a possible D gene (6 bases). CDR1 and CDR2 from the germline V gene are SGHNT and YYREEE (reference sequence). The CDR3 extends over 14 amino acids. V was shortened by 0 bases and J by 6 bases, with 13 bases between the two germline ends. Here the CDR3 DNA reads TGTGCCAGCAGCTTGGAGGCTGGAGCGGGCGAGCAGTACTTC. Translation gives CASSLEAGAGEQYF.

The J gene is TRBJ1-2, the V gene TRBV11-2; 10 nucleotides agree with TRBD1. The V and J ends lost 5 bases and 6 bases, in that order; junction bases with no gene match: 12. The germline CDR1 and CDR2 sequences are SGHAT and FQNNGV. The CDR3 spans 16 residues. The CDR3 DNA is TGTGCCAGCAGCCCGGCCCCTGGACAGGGGGACCATGGCTACACCTTC. Translating gives CASSPAPGQGDHGYTF.

This chain links TRBV29-1 with TRBJ2-5; 8 bases map to TRBD1. CDR1 is SQVTM and CDR2 is ANQGSEA in the germline V gene. This CDR3 is built from 13 residues. Trimming removed 5 bases from V and 5 bases from J; junction bases left unmatched: 7. CDR3 in DNA: TGCAGCGTTAGGGACAGGCCCCGGGAGACCCAGTACTTC. As protein: CSVRDRPRETQYF.

This sequence joins TRBV12-3 or TRBV12-4 and TRBJ2-1, with D tentatively TRBD1 (5 bases). The CDR3 contains 11 residues. The V and J ends lost 3 bases and 10 bases respectively, with 7 bases between them. CDR3 residues: CASSFRTEQFF. The CDR3 DNA reads as TGTGCCAGCAGTTTTAGGACAGAGCAGTTCTTC.

CDR3 protein: CASSLDYQYNEQFF. The DNA for the CDR3 is TGTGCCAGCAGCTTAGACTATCAATACAATGAGCAGTTCTTC. The rearrangement joins TRBV7-2 to TRBJ2-1; D remains ambiguous. Trimming pared 1 base from V and 4 bases from J, leaving 8 bases between. The CDR3 length is 14 residues. Germline assignment: CDR1 SGHTA and CDR2 FQGNSA.

The V gene is TRBV7-2, the J gene TRBJ2-7, with a tentative D call TRBD2 (5 bases). Per germline, CDR1 SGHTA and CDR2 FQGNSA. There are 13 residues in the CDR3. Between the trimmed V and J ends, which lost 2 bases and 2 bases, there was a span of 7 bases. The CDR3 sequence is CASSLPTTYEQYF. The DNA for the CDR3 is TGTGCCAGCAGCTTACCGACTACCTACGAGCAGTACTTC.

V usage is TRBV5-5 and J usage is TRBJ2-5; 8 bases agree with TRBD1. Looked up from germline, CDR1 is SGHKS and CDR2 is YYEKEE (reference sequence). This CDR3 spans 14 amino acids. V was pared by 4 bases and J by 2 bases, with 4 bases of the junction left unmatched. CDR3 bases: TGTGCCAGCAGCATAGGGGACAGGCAAGAGACCCAGTACTTC. It translates to CASSIGDRQETQYF.

The gene calls are TRBV7-2 and TRBJ2-7; TRBD1 agrees at 7 bases. Germline-derived CDR1 and CDR2 are SGHTA and FQGNSA. Losses at the gene ends were 3 bases for V and 5 bases for J; bases not matched to a gene: 4. The CDR3 length is 13 residues. CDR3 coding DNA: TGTGCCAGCAGCTTCGACAGGGCCAACGAGCAGTACTTC. As protein: CASSFDRANEQYF.

The genes are TRBV4-1 and TRBJ2-3; a weak D match, TRBD1 (6 bases). Deletions cut 4 bases from V and 2 bases from J, with 13 bases between. The CDR3 covers 15 residues. Germline CDR1 MGHRA, CDR2 YSYEKL. The CDR3 loop is CASSPTQGPTDTQYF. The CDR3 coding sequence is TGCGCCAGCAGCCCTACACAGGGACCCACAGATACGCAGTATTTT.

The chain employs TRBV18 and TRBJ2-1; TRBD2 matches at 9 bases. V dropped 3 bases and J dropped 6; count of bases not matched to a gene: 6. The germline V gene has CDR1 KGHSH and CDR2 LQKENI. The CDR3 has 15 residues. CDR3 sequence: CASSPAGGAVNEQFF. CDR3 coding DNA: TGTGCCAGCTCACCTGCGGGAGGGGCGGTCAATGAGCAGTTCTTC.

This clone has only a few counts. CDR3 protein: CASSNPRDSTNEKLFF. In nucleotides, the CDR3 is TGTGCCAGTAGTAACCCCCGGGACAGCACTAATGAAAAACTGTTTTTT. This chain joins TRBV19 and TRBJ1-4; 7 positions match TRBD1. CDR1 LNHDA and CDR2 SQIVND come from the germline V gene (reference sequence). V was clipped by 4 bases and J by 2 bases; unmatched bases: 7. The CDR3 extends over 16 amino acids.

A remark on this clone: The junction shows a germline mismatch at one end, possibly a read error. The CDR3 sequence: CAGRQGARDEKLFF. CDR3 coding DNA: TGTGCCGGCAGACAGGGGGCGAGGGATGAAAAACTGTTTTTT. The V gene is TRBV6-4, the J gene TRBJ1-4; 10 nucleotides align to TRBD1. This CDR3 has 14 residues. Germline values: CDR1 MRHNA, CDR2 SNTAGT.

This chain connects TRBV7-9 to TRBJ2-1, with D maybe TRBD2 (6 bases). There are 13 residues in the CDR3. Trimming pared 7 bases from V and 1 base from J, leaving 8 bases between. The germline gives CDR1 SEHNR, CDR2 FQNEAQ (reference sequence). CDR3 DNA sequence: TGTGCCAGCATGGGGGGTTCCTACAATGAGCAGTTCTTC. It encodes CASMGGSYNEQFF.

This clone was recorded once. The V and J genes are TRBV7-2 and TRBJ1-2, with D uncertain. Looked up from germline, CDR1 is SGHTA and CDR2 is FQGNSA. This CDR3 has 14 residues. V dropped 5 bases and J dropped 5 bases, with 15 bases sitting between them. CDR3 coding DNA: TGTGCCAGCAGCGCCGGGTCTGAGCTGTATGGCTACACCTTC. Translation gives CASSAGSELYGYTF.

The chain employs TRBV6-2 or TRBV6-3 and TRBJ2-1; 9 positions agree with TRBD1. The trim removed 4 bases at V and 5 bases at J, leaving 0 bases unmatched. In germline, CDR1 is MNHEY, CDR2 SVGEGT. CDR3 size: 13 residues. CDR3 in amino acids: CASSWDRDNEQFF. The CDR3, as DNA: TGTGCCAGCAGTTGGGACAGGGACAATGAGCAGTTCTTC.